The 8 T cell receptor beta chains below come from one sample, sequenced in a study of shared clonotypes between healthy human individuals (dated by TCRdb to about 2020). Preparation of the library involved the immunoSEQ multiplex PCR assay. TCRdb's version of the immuneACCESS table is confined to in-frame rearrangements and falls short of the full clone set. An unresolved V gene accounts for under half of the shortfall where checked; the remainder is of unknown origin. The sample yields some 240,000 clones; 60% to 80% were counted once. The ten largest make up around 10% of the sample. Sequencing was performed on memory CD4+ T cells sorted from blood. The cell subset or site label corresponds to: CD45RA-negative fraction. These receptors all come from a man aged 25 to 40 in good health.

This clone was detected a few times. The rearrangement joins TRBV5-1 to TRBJ2-7; D might be TRBD1 (5 bases). V was clipped by 4 bases and J by 4 bases, with 27 bases between them. Germline V gene data show CDR1 as SGHRS and CDR2 as YFSETQ. The CDR3 has 18 residues. CDR3 bases: TGCGCCAGCAGCCTAAGAAGACAGACCACTACCACAGTTTACGAGCAGTACTTC. Amino acids: CASSLRRQTTTTVYEQYF.

This clone was counted between two and nine times. The V call is TRBV5-1, the J call TRBJ1-1, with no clear D. Germline V gives CDR1 SGHRS, CDR2 YFSETQ. The V end was cut by 6 bases, the J end by 4 bases, with 13 bases between. CDR3 length equals 13 residues. The CDR3 nucleotides are TGCGCCAGCAAAGGGAATGAAGGCACTGAAGCTTTCTTT. It yields the protein CASKGNEGTEAFF. Complete variable domain (other parts from reference TRBV5-1 and TRBJ1-1): KAGVTQTPRYLIKTRGQQVTLSCSPISGHRSVSWYQQTPGQGLQFLFEYFSETQRNKGNFPGRFSGRQFSNSRSEMNVSTLELGDSALYLCASKGNEGTEAFFGQGTRLTVV.

The chain carries TRBV21-1 and TRBJ2-7; the D call in the table, TRBD2, was not verified against the DNA. TRBV21-1 is a pseudogene locus. CDR3 length equals 14 residues. The CDR3: CASSKERRENEQYF. CDR3 bases: TGTGCCAGCAGCAAAGAAAGACGGGAAAACGAGCAGTACTTC.

The chain couples TRBV7-9 to TRBJ2-3, with D unclear. The CDR3 runs 14 residues. Germline CDR1 SEHNR, CDR2 FQNEAQ (reference sequence). V was cut by 3 bases and J by 0 bases, with 7 bases left in between. The CDR3 DNA sequence: TGTGCCAGCAGCTTCGAACTGAGCACAGATACGCAGTATTTT. This encodes CASSFELSTDTQYF.

The gene calls are TRBV7-9 and TRBJ1-1; D uncertain. V was clipped by 4 bases and J by 0 bases, with 12 bases between them. The CDR3 covers 15 residues. Per germline, CDR1 SEHNR and CDR2 FQNEAQ (reference sequence). For the CDR3, the DNA is TGTGCCAGCAGCTCTATGGCAGTTTTGAACACTGAAGCTTTCTTT. Translated, it gives CASSSMAVLNTEAFF.

The genes are TRBV5-8 and TRBJ1-4; D gene ambiguous. V lost 2 bases and J lost 8, with 10 bases in between. The V gene's germline CDR1 is SGHTS and CDR2 YDEGEE. CDR3 length: 13 residues. CDR3: CASSLRLREKLFF. The DNA for the CDR3 is TGTGCCAGCAGCTTACGTCTGAGGGAAAAACTGTTTTTT.

This chain connects TRBV6-5 to TRBJ1-5, with unresolved D. In germline, CDR1 is MNHEY, CDR2 SVGAGI. V was trimmed by 6 bases and J by 0 bases, leaving 12 bases between them. The CDR3 runs to 15 residues. CDR3 bases: TGTGCCAGCAGGGTGCGGGAGTATAGCAATCAGCCCCAGCATTTT. Protein: CASRVREYSNQPQHF.

Written as DNA, the CDR3 is TGTGCCAGCAGCTTTCAGGGGGCCCCCCTCTCTGGGGCCAACGTCCTGACTTTC. This codes for CASSFQGAPLSGANVLTF. J is TRBJ2-6 and V is TRBV7-3, with 8 positions matching TRBD1. This CDR3 has 18 amino acids. Germline V gene data show CDR1 as SGHTA and CDR2 as FQGTGA. V lost 3 bases to trimming and J lost 0 bases; unmatched junction nucleotides: 7.